This entry lists 18 T cell receptor beta chains sequenced from one sample in a study of lymphopenia after photon versus proton radiotherapy. The protocol was immunoSEQ multiplex PCR, while the TCRdb copy is restricted to in-frame clones and leaves out a portion. The sample lists about 68,000 clones, approximately 90% occurring once. The sequences come from peripheral blood, collected from a patient treated with photon-based radiotherapy. Receptors originate from a woman in her 70s with pancreatic cancer.

The chain recombines TRBV6-1 with TRBJ2-7; tentatively, D is TRBD1 (6 bases). Germline V gene data show CDR1 as MNHNS and CDR2 as SASEGT. Trimming took 4 bases from V and 2 from J, leaving 12 bases between them. This CDR3 contains 14 residues. The CDR3 spells CASSGQGSTYEQYF. The CDR3 nucleotides are TGTGCCAGCAGTGGGCAGGGGTCCACCTACGAGCAGTACTTC.

The chain recombines TRBV4-3 with TRBJ1-1; D gene ambiguous. CDR3 length: 14 residues. Deletions cut 1 base from V and 1 base from J, with 7 bases between. CDR1 is LGHNA, CDR2 YSLEER, per germline. CDR3 nucleotides: TGCGCCAGCAGCCAAGCAAGATGGAACACTGAAGCTTTCTTT. Its translation is CASSQARWNTEAFF.

The chain employs TRBV6-5 and TRBJ2-1, with no clear D. Per the germline V gene, CDR1 is MNHEY and CDR2 is SVGAGI. The CDR3 is 15 amino acids. The V end was cut by 0 bases, the J end by 9 bases, with 15 bases between. The CDR3 DNA sequence: TGTGCCAGCAGTTACTCTTGGATTGTAGTGGGTGAGCAGTTCTTC. The encoded protein is CASSYSWIVVGEQFF.

The chain is built from TRBV5-6 and TRBJ2-2, with TRBD1 identical over 7 bases. The CDR3 loop spans 16 amino acids. V lost 4 bases to trimming and J lost 2 bases; unmatched junction nucleotides: 8. The V gene's germline CDR1 is SGHDT and CDR2 YYEEEE. CDR3 sequence reads: CASSLNRGLNTGELFF. The DNA of the CDR3 is TGTGCCAGCAGCCTTAACAGGGGTTTAAACACCGGGGAGCTGTTTTTT.

The CDR3 nucleotides are TGTGCCAGCAGTGGGGACGATCAGCCCCAGCATTTT. Translation: CASSGDDQPQHF. The chain combines TRBV2 with TRBJ1-5, with D possibly matching TRBD1 (5 bases). The V end lost 4 bases, the J end lost 5 bases, and 6 bases lay between the germline ends. CDR1 and CDR2 from the germline V gene are SNHLY and FYNNEI. This CDR3 has 12 amino acids.

This clone appeared once. The chain is built from TRBV14 and TRBJ2-3; D not resolved. V lost 1 base and J 3 bases, leaving 8 bases between the germline ends. The CDR3 has 14 residues. Germline values: CDR1 SGHDN, CDR2 FVKESK. The CDR3: CASSQARSTDTQYF. The CDR3 DNA reads TGTGCCAGCAGCCAAGCGAGGAGTACAGATACGCAGTATTTT.

V is TRBV6-5 and J is TRBJ2-7, with D unresolved. The CDR3 consists of 11 residues. Germline lookup yields CDR1 MNHEY and CDR2 SVGAGI. Between the trimmed V and J ends, which lost 5 bases and 6 bases, there was a span of 8 bases. CDR3 nucleotide sequence: TGTGCCAGCAGTACCGGGTTCGAGCAGTACTTC. It is translated as CASSTGFEQYF.

The gene calls are TRBV7-2 and TRBJ2-5; no clear D gene. This CDR3 has 13 residues. The germline CDR1 and CDR2 sequences are SGHTA and FQGNSA. Between the trimmed V and J ends, which lost 1 base and 5 bases, there was a span of 8 bases. CDR3 nucleotide sequence: TGTGCCAGCAGCTTAGTACCCCAGGAGACCCAGTACTTC. It specifies CASSLVPQETQYF.

The chain is built from TRBV7-2 and TRBJ2-3, with no clear D. The CDR3 sequence is 13 residues long. V lost 1 base and J 14 bases, leaving 16 bases between the germline ends. The germline gives CDR1 SGHTA, CDR2 FQGNSA. The CDR3 is CASSLGVSSPLYF. CDR3 DNA sequence: TGTGCCAGCAGCTTAGGGGTCAGCTCCCCATTGTATTTT.

The genes are TRBV20-1 and TRBJ1-1; D not certain. The CDR3 loop spans 11 amino acids. Between the trimmed V and J ends, which lost 6 bases and 7 bases, there was a span of 12 bases. Germline-derived CDR1 and CDR2 are DFQATT and SNEGSKA (reference sequence). CDR3 sequence (DNA): TGCAGTGCCCGGCTCCAGGTTGAAGCTTTCTTT. This gives the protein CSARLQVEAFF.

The chain joins TRBV14 to TRBJ2-3, with 9 positions matching TRBD2. Germline V CDR1 and CDR2: SGHDN, FVKESK. The CDR3 sequence is 19 residues long. The J segment lost 5 bases and the V segment lost 0 bases, leaving 15 bases of the junction unmatched. The CDR3 DNA follows: TGTGCCAGCAGCCAAGATTGGGGGTGGATAGCGGGAGTCGGAGATACGCAGTATTTT. It codes for CASSQDWGWIAGVGDTQYF.

The chain uses TRBV6-5 and TRBJ1-5; D gene unclear. The V gene's germline CDR1 is MNHEY and CDR2 SVGAGI. The germline V and J ends were trimmed by 8 bases and 3 bases, with 8 bases remaining between them. The length of the CDR3 is 12 residues. The CDR3 loop reads CASSRANQPQHF. CDR3 nucleotides: TGTGCCAGCTCGCGAGCCAATCAGCCCCAGCATTTT.

The chain joins TRBV7-9 to TRBJ2-3; D uncertain. The V gene's germline CDR1 is SEHNR and CDR2 FQNEAQ (reference sequence). This CDR3 region has 13 residues. The V end was cut by 5 bases, the J end by 6 bases, with 12 bases between. The CDR3 region is CASSAQTRDTQYF. CDR3 sequence (DNA): TGTGCCAGCAGCGCCCAGACGAGGGATACGCAGTATTTT.

The CDR3 protein is CASSESGGSGANVLTF. In nucleotides, the CDR3 is TGTGCCAGCAGTGAATCAGGTGGCTCTGGGGCCAACGTCCTGACTTTC. The chain couples TRBV6-1 to TRBJ2-6; no firm D call. V dropped 2 bases and J dropped 0 bases, with 8 bases sitting between them. The V gene's germline CDR1 is MNHNS and CDR2 SASEGT. This CDR3 is built from 16 residues.

Only a few counts were recorded for this clone. The chain combines TRBV5-1 with TRBJ1-2; weak D call: TRBD1 (6 bases). The germline V gene encodes CDR1 SGHRS and CDR2 YFSETQ. The V gene lost 3 bases and the J gene lost 4 bases, with 16 bases spanning the gap. This CDR3 contains 15 residues. CDR3 sequence: CASSWQQGGSYGYTF. The CDR3 DNA reads TGCGCCAGCAGCTGGCAACAGGGTGGGAGCTATGGCTACACCTTC.

The chain employs TRBV7-2 and TRBJ2-2; D unresolved. The CDR3 is 13 amino acids. Trimming removed 1 base at V and 7 bases at J, with 7 bases between. CDR1 and CDR2 from the germline V gene are SGHTA and FQGNSA. In DNA form, the CDR3 reads TGTGCCAGCAGCTTAGATTGGCTCGGGGAGCTGTTTTTT. This sequence encodes CASSLDWLGELFF. The full variable domain, in which reference TRBV7-2 and TRBJ2-2 provide the parts outside the CDR3, is GAGVSQSPSNKVTEKGKDVELRCDPISGHTALYWYRQSLGQGLEFLIYFQGNSAPDKSGLPSDRFSAERTGGSVSTLTIQRTQQEDSAVYLCASSLDWLGELFFGEGSRLTVL.

This sequence joins TRBV2 and TRBJ1-6; D is perhaps TRBD1 (6 bases). Looked up from germline, CDR1 is SNHLY and CDR2 is FYNNEI. V was clipped by 6 bases and J by 7 bases, with 16 bases between them. The CDR3 is 15 residues long. This CDR3 reads CASSPPGGWNSPLHF. Here the CDR3 DNA reads TGTGCCAGCAGCCCTCCCGGGGGCTGGAATTCACCCCTCCACTTT.

The CDR3 loop reads CSVERREADTQYF. The DNA for the CDR3 is TGCAGCGTTGAACGTCGGGAGGCAGATACGCAGTATTTT. The V gene is TRBV29-1, the J gene TRBJ2-3; 7 nucleotides match TRBD2. This CDR3 has 13 residues. V lost 2 bases and J lost 4; bases outside the gene matches: 3. The V gene's germline CDR1 is SQVTM and CDR2 ANQGSEA.